Following are 4 T cell receptor beta chains from one sample sequenced in a study of T cells in Graves' hyperthyroidism and ophthalmopathy. Amplification of TCR beta CDR3 regions used RNA as the template. Carried out on the TCR CDR3, a first-round RT-PCR used the HTBI primer set. TCRdb passed the multiplex PCR reads through MiXCR, listing each CDR3 protein once. The table shows 340,000 or so distinct CDR3 sequences, with about 15% occurring only once. The sequencing sample was made of blood. The receptor set was obtained from a man aged 25-40 years with Graves' hyperthyroidism.

This clonotype was counted a few times. V gene TRBV29-1 combines with J gene TRBJ2-2; D gene uncertain. Trimming shortened V by 4 bases and J by 4 bases, and 10 bases separated the two germline ends. Germline loops: CDR1 SQVTM, CDR2 ANQGSEA. The CDR3 length is 13 residues. The CDR3 DNA is TGCAGCGTTGTAAAGGGAACCACCGGGGAGCTGTTTTTT. As protein: CSVVKGTTGELFF.

In its sample, this clonotype was seen many times. The rearrangement joins TRBV24-1 to TRBJ2-7; weak D call: TRBD1 (5 bases). Germline CDR1 reads KGHDR; CDR2 reads SFDVKD. The CDR3 length is 15 residues. Trimming removed 4 bases from V and 6 bases from J, with 18 bases in between. CDR3 bases: TGTGCCACCAGTGACCCTCAGGGCGGATTAGGCGAGCAGTACTTC. Translating gives CATSDPQGGLGEQYF.

This clonotype has a count of ten or more. The chain joins TRBV3-1 to TRBJ2-7; tentatively, D is TRBD1 or TRBD2 (5 bases each). CDR1 and CDR2 from the germline V gene are LGHDT and YNNKEL (reference sequence). The CDR3 spans 16 residues. V was cut by 5 bases and J by 0 bases, with 17 bases left in between. CDR3 in DNA: TGTGCCAGCAGCGCGACGGGACGGACTCTCTCCTACGAGCAGTACTTC. Translated, it gives CASSATGRTLSYEQYF.

V and J are TRBV2 and TRBJ2-5; the match to TRBD2 covers 14 bases. V was clipped by 6 bases and J by 7 bases; unmatched bases: 10. The germline CDR1 and CDR2 sequences are SNHLY and FYNNEI. The CDR3 is 16 residues long. The DNA of the CDR3 is TGTGCCAGCAGCCCGACTAGCGGGAGGGCAGCGGGGACCCAGTACTTC. Translated: CASSPTSGRAAGTQYF.